The rows below give T cell receptor beta chains drawn from one sample of a study of blood T cell repertoires in COVID-19. TCRdb's copy holds only in-frame clones and misses some; the assay was immunoSEQ multiplex PCR. The sample has under 200,000 clones, 75% to 90% seen once. The specimen was peripheral blood. The receptor set was obtained from a man between 60 and 75 years old with acute or convalescent COVID-19. CDR3s include the opening cysteine and the closing phenylalanine or tryptophan. Each record gives: clone size, D gene, V gene, J gene, CDR3 protein, CDR3 DNA. D genes are given only for firm matches. Size tells how often a clone was seen (once, few, many) or the class of an expanded clone, and some rows leave it out.

clone_size: few; d_call: -; v_call: TRBV11-2; j_call: TRBJ1-6; cdr3_aa: CASSPGGARAYNSPLHF; cdr3_nt: TGTGCCAGCAGCCCGGGAGGGGCTCGGGCCTATAATTCACCCCTCCACTTT
clone_size: few; d_call: -; v_call: TRBV11-1; j_call: TRBJ1-1; cdr3_aa: CASSLSSLSEAFF; cdr3_nt: TGTGCCAGCAGCTTATCGTCTTTGTCTGAAGCTTTCTTT
clone_size: -; d_call: TRBD1; v_call: TRBV27; j_call: TRBJ1-5; cdr3_aa: CASSRNRGVNQPQHF; cdr3_nt: TGTGCCAGCAGCCGAAACAGGGGAGTGAATCAGCCCCAGCATTTT
clone_size: -; d_call: -; v_call: TRBV5-5; j_call: TRBJ1-6; cdr3_aa: CASSLLPDNSPLHF; cdr3_nt: TGTGCCAGCAGCTTGCTACCGGATAATTCACCCCTCCACTTT
clone_size: -; d_call: TRBD1; v_call: TRBV11-2; j_call: TRBJ2-1; cdr3_aa: CASNLGGSPRYNEQFF; cdr3_nt: TGTGCCAGCAACCTAGGGGGCTCCCCACGATACAATGAGCAGTTCTTC
clone_size: few; d_call: TRBD2; v_call: TRBV3-1/TRBV3-2; j_call: TRBJ2-1; cdr3_aa: CASSHPGGPSDRNEQFF; cdr3_nt: TGTGCCAGCAGCCACCCGGGGGGGCCATCAGATCGCAATGAGCAGTTCTTC
clone_size: -; d_call: -; v_call: TRBV11-2; j_call: TRBJ1-2; cdr3_aa: CASSLNRAGRVANYGYTF; cdr3_nt: TGTGCCAGCAGCTTAAACCGGGCAGGGAGGGTAGCTAACTATGGCTACACCTTC
clone_size: -; d_call: -; v_call: TRBV2; j_call: TRBJ1-6; cdr3_aa: CASSPNIATGSSPLHF; cdr3_nt: TGTGCCAGCAGCCCAAACATTGCGACAGGTAGTTCACCCCTCCACTTT
clone_size: -; d_call: -; v_call: TRBV12-5; j_call: TRBJ2-3; cdr3_aa: CASDPDILTDTQYF; cdr3_nt: TGTGCTAGTGACCCGGACATTCTCACAGATACGCAGTATTTT
clone_size: -; d_call: -; v_call: TRBV19; j_call: TRBJ2-4; cdr3_aa: CASSAGGSKNIQYF; cdr3_nt: TGTGCCAGTTCCGCCGGGGGATCCAAAAACATTCAGTACTTC
clone_size: -; d_call: TRBD1; v_call: TRBV19; j_call: TRBJ1-4; cdr3_aa: CASSVDRGQSEKLFF; cdr3_nt: TGTGCCAGTAGTGTCGACAGGGGGCAAAGTGAAAAACTGTTTTTT
clone_size: -; d_call: TRBD1; v_call: TRBV2; j_call: TRBJ1-2; cdr3_aa: CASNQQGVYGYTF; cdr3_nt: TGTGCCAGCAATCAACAGGGGGTCTATGGCTACACCTTC
clone_size: -; d_call: -; v_call: TRBV7-3; j_call: TRBJ2-1; cdr3_aa: CASSLQDNEQFF; cdr3_nt: TGTGCCAGCAGTCTTCAGGACAATGAGCAGTTCTTC
clone_size: -; d_call: -; v_call: TRBV7-9; j_call: TRBJ2-2; cdr3_aa: CASRRATGWELFF; cdr3_nt: TGTGCCAGCAGGAGAGCCACCGGGTGGGAGCTGTTTTTT
clone_size: -; d_call: TRBD2; v_call: TRBV9; j_call: TRBJ2-7; cdr3_aa: CASSGTSSGDRAGQYF; cdr3_nt: TGTGCCAGCAGCGGTACTTCTAGCGGGGACCGGGCGGGGCAGTACTTC
clone_size: once; d_call: TRBD2; v_call: TRBV7-2; j_call: TRBJ2-3; cdr3_aa: CASSQRTSGGVADTQYF; cdr3_nt: TGTGCCAGCAGTCAGCGAACTAGCGGGGGGGTAGCAGATACGCAGTATTTT
clone_size: -; d_call: -; v_call: TRBV28; j_call: TRBJ1-2; cdr3_aa: CASTPVGAAYGYTF; cdr3_nt: TGTGCCAGCACCCCCGTAGGGGCTGCTTATGGCTACACCTTC
clone_size: once; d_call: -; v_call: TRBV10-3; j_call: TRBJ1-2; cdr3_aa: CAISGLWRGNYGYTF; cdr3_nt: TGTGCCATCAGTGGATTATGGCGGGGAAACTATGGCTACACCTTC
clone_size: -; d_call: -; v_call: TRBV27; j_call: TRBJ1-4; cdr3_aa: CASSPPGRGAEKLFF; cdr3_nt: TGTGCCAGCAGTCCCCCCGGCAGGGGCGCCGAAAAACTGTTTTTT
clone_size: few; d_call: -; v_call: TRBV9; j_call: TRBJ1-2; cdr3_aa: CASSVGPQGRSGYTF; cdr3_nt: TGTGCCAGCAGCGTAGGTCCCCAGGGGCGGAGTGGCTACACCTTC
clone_size: -; d_call: -; v_call: TRBV5-6; j_call: TRBJ1-6; cdr3_aa: CASSFLHRATNSPLHF; cdr3_nt: TGTGCCAGCAGCTTCCTCCACAGGGCGACCAATTCACCCCTCCACTTT
clone_size: -; d_call: TRBD2; v_call: TRBV3-1/TRBV3-2; j_call: TRBJ2-1; cdr3_aa: CASSGTSGYNEQFF; cdr3_nt: TGTGCCAGCAGTGGGACTAGCGGGTACAATGAGCAGTTCTTC
clone_size: -; d_call: -; v_call: TRBV6-2/TRBV6-3; j_call: TRBJ1-2; cdr3_aa: CASSYQGIGGYTF; cdr3_nt: TGTGCCAGCAGTTACCAGGGGATCGGTGGCTACACCTTC
clone_size: -; d_call: TRBD1; v_call: TRBV7-2; j_call: TRBJ1-2; cdr3_aa: CASSLTGTDGYTF; cdr3_nt: TGTGCCAGCAGTTTGACCGGGACAGATGGCTACACCTTC
clone_size: -; d_call: TRBD1; v_call: TRBV11-2; j_call: TRBJ1-4; cdr3_aa: CASSPPTGGATNEKLFF; cdr3_nt: TGTGCCAGCAGCCCCCCGACAGGGGGTGCAACTAATGAAAAACTGTTTTTT
clone_size: many; d_call: -; v_call: TRBV20-1; j_call: TRBJ2-1; cdr3_aa: CSASGGAAYNEQFF; cdr3_nt: TGCAGTGCTAGTGGCGGGGCGGCCTACAATGAGCAGTTCTTC
clone_size: -; d_call: -; v_call: TRBV10-1; j_call: TRBJ2-7; cdr3_aa: CASSDQSSRYEQYF; cdr3_nt: TGCGCCAGCAGTGATCAGTCTAGCCGATACGAGCAGTACTTC
clone_size: -; d_call: TRBD2; v_call: TRBV6-5; j_call: TRBJ2-2; cdr3_aa: CASSFLAGEAGELFF; cdr3_nt: TGTGCCAGCAGCTTTTTAGCGGGGGAAGCCGGGGAGCTGTTTTTT
clone_size: -; d_call: TRBD1; v_call: TRBV20-1; j_call: TRBJ2-1; cdr3_aa: CSARGQARSYNEQFF; cdr3_nt: TGCAGTGCTCGTGGACAGGCAAGATCCTACAATGAGCAGTTCTTC
clone_size: -; d_call: -; v_call: TRBV5-1; j_call: TRBJ2-6; cdr3_aa: CASRREIPGANVLTF; cdr3_nt: TGCGCCAGCAGACGGGAGATCCCTGGGGCCAACGTCCTGACTTTC
clone_size: -; d_call: TRBD2; v_call: TRBV9; j_call: TRBJ2-3; cdr3_aa: CASSLRGDLAGALDTQYF; cdr3_nt: TGTGCCAGCAGCCTCCGGGGGGACCTAGCGGGAGCCCTAGATACGCAGTATTTT
clone_size: few; d_call: -; v_call: TRBV3-1/TRBV3-2; j_call: TRBJ2-7; cdr3_aa: CASSAGGAGLYEQYF; cdr3_nt: TGTGCCAGCAGCGCTGGGGGTGCGGGGCTATACGAGCAGTACTTC
clone_size: -; d_call: -; v_call: TRBV6-5; j_call: TRBJ1-1; cdr3_aa: CASGREAEAFF; cdr3_nt: TGTGCCAGCGGGAGGGAGGCTGAAGCTTTCTTT
clone_size: -; d_call: -; v_call: TRBV5-1; j_call: TRBJ1-2; cdr3_aa: CASSPTGDGPTGGYTF; cdr3_nt: TGCGCCAGCAGCCCCACGGGTGACGGCCCGACGGGTGGCTACACCTTC
clone_size: -; d_call: TRBD2; v_call: TRBV5-4; j_call: TRBJ2-1; cdr3_aa: CASSFGEPSGYNEQFF; cdr3_nt: TGTGCCAGCAGCTTTGGCGAGCCTAGCGGGTACAATGAGCAGTTCTTC
clone_size: -; d_call: -; v_call: TRBV21-1; j_call: TRBJ2-7; cdr3_aa: CASSNPGQSPSEQYF; cdr3_nt: TGTGCCAGCAGCAACCCGGGACAGAGTCCTTCCGAGCAGTACTTC
clone_size: -; d_call: TRBD2; v_call: TRBV11-2; j_call: TRBJ2-4; cdr3_aa: CASSSRASGDFQYF; cdr3_nt: TGTGCCAGCAGCTCGAGGGCTAGCGGAGATTTTCAGTACTTC
clone_size: few; d_call: TRBD1; v_call: TRBV6-2/TRBV6-3; j_call: TRBJ1-2; cdr3_aa: CASSSGQGLGYGYTF; cdr3_nt: TGTGCCAGCAGTTCCGGACAGGGGTTGGGCTATGGCTACACCTTC
clone_size: -; d_call: -; v_call: TRBV6-8; j_call: TRBJ1-6; cdr3_aa: CASSYPPLHF; cdr3_nt: TGTGCCAGCAGTTACCCTCCTCTCCACTTT
clone_size: -; d_call: TRBD2; v_call: TRBV5-1; j_call: TRBJ2-7; cdr3_aa: CASSLSLGGGPSEQYF; cdr3_nt: TGCGCCAGCAGCCTGAGCCTGGGGGGAGGGCCCTCCGAGCAGTACTTC
clone_size: few; d_call: -; v_call: TRBV7-3; j_call: TRBJ1-1; cdr3_aa: CASSLKAEGTEAFF; cdr3_nt: TGTGCCAGCAGCTTAAAGGCAGAGGGCACTGAAGCTTTCTTT
clone_size: -; d_call: TRBD2; v_call: TRBV24-1; j_call: TRBJ2-5; cdr3_aa: CATSKPSGHQETQYF; cdr3_nt: TGTGCCACCAGTAAGCCTAGCGGGCACCAAGAGACCCAGTACTTC
clone_size: -; d_call: -; v_call: TRBV5-1; j_call: TRBJ2-2; cdr3_aa: CASSLSGFAKTGELFF; cdr3_nt: TGCGCCAGCAGCTTGTCGGGTTTTGCGAAGACCGGGGAGCTGTTTTTT
clone_size: -; d_call: TRBD1; v_call: TRBV5-1; j_call: TRBJ1-2; cdr3_aa: CASSDPGTGSLGYTF; cdr3_nt: TGCGCCAGCAGCGACCCCGGGACAGGGAGTTTGGGCTACACCTTC
clone_size: -; d_call: -; v_call: TRBV30; j_call: TRBJ1-1; cdr3_aa: CAWSVQTEAFF; cdr3_nt: TGTGCCTGGAGTGTACAAACTGAAGCTTTCTTT
clone_size: -; d_call: TRBD1; v_call: TRBV27; j_call: TRBJ1-6; cdr3_aa: CASSTLGQGFTLHF; cdr3_nt: TGTGCCAGCAGTACCCTCGGACAGGGGTTCACCCTCCACTTT